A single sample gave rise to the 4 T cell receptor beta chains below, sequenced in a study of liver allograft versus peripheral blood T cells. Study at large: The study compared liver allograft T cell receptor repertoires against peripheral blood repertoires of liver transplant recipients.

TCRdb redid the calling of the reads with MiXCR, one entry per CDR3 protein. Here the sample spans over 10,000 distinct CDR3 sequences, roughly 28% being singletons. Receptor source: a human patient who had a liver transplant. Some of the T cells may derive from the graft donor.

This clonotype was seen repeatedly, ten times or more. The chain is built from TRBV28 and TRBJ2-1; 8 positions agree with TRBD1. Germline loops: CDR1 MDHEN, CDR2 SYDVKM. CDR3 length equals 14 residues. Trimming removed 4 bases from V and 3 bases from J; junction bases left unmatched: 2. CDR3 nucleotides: TGTGCCAGCAGTTCGGGACAGGTCTACAATGAGCAGTTCTTC. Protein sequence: CASSSGQVYNEQFF.

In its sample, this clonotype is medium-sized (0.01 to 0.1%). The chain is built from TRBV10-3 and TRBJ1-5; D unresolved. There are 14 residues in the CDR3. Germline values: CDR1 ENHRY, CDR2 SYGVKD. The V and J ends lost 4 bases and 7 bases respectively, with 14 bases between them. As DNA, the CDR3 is TGTGCCATCAGTGCGGTGGAGGAGGTGCAGCCCCAGCATTTT. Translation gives CAISAVEEVQPQHF.

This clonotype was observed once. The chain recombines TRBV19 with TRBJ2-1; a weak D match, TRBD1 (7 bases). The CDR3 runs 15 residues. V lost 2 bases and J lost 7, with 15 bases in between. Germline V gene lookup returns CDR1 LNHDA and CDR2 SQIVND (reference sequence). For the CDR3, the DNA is TGTGCCAGTAGTATACTGGGGTCAGGGGGGAATGAGCAGTTCTTC. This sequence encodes CASSILGSGGNEQFF.

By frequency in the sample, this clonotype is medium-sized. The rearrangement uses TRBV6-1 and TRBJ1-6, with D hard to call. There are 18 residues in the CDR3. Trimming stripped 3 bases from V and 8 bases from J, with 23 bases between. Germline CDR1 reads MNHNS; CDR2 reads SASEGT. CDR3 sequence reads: CASSDHSRPSTIHSPLHF. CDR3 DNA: TGTGCCAGCAGTGATCATAGCAGGCCTTCCACGATCCATTCACCCCTCCACTTT.